This record looks at one T cell receptor beta chain sequence and its context. This clonotype occurred many times. Its antigen target is currently unknown. The input lacks base qualities; no much larger clone sits a single base away. Based on the germline V gene, the CDR1 and CDR2 sequences are SGHAT and FQNNGV. Including cysteine and phenylalanine, the CDR3 has 18 amino acids. The entry retains the CDR3 DNA only, 54 bases that are in frame from base 1. Ends trimmed: V by 1 base, J by 4 bases; bases unmatched to a gene: 11. This entry comes from a study of T cells after yellow fever vaccination (dated by TCRdb to the late 2010s). Context from the whole study: The SMART-Seq v4 Ultra Low Input RNA kit was used to prepare libraries from fractions with low cell numbers. Bulk TCR alpha and beta repertoires were sequenced longitudinally to track T-cell clones before and after primary and booster YFV17D yellow fever vaccination. Two healthy male donors, one aged 18 to 29 and one aged 30 to 40 years, were included in the cohort. Blood was drawn at multiple timepoints before and after primary and secondary immunization, with bulk PBMC replicates and cell subsets isolated.

Synthesis of TCR cDNA relied on 5'RACE template switching, a step that introduced a universal primer site along with unique molecular identifiers. Priming of cDNA synthesis was performed from both the TCR alpha and TCR beta constant segments. Library amplification involved two PCR steps, and the second step added sample barcodes and sequencing adapters. Sequencing of libraries was performed on Illumina HiSeq 2500 (2x100 bp) or NovaSeq (2x150 bp). In the paper's pipeline: Demultiplexing of reads and collapsing into UMI consensus sequences were performed with MIGEC, and V(D)J alignment was carried out with MiXCR. Clonotypes responding to the vaccine were identified with edgeR on replicate PBMC samples, with the criteria of FDR below 0.01 and a log2 fold change above 5 up to day 15. Each bulk clonotype received a CD4 or CD8 identity based on whether the sequenced CD4 or CD8 repertoire contained that clonotype at higher abundance. In-frame beta chains were kept once TCRdb had trimmed the public reads at Q25 with fastp and called clones with MiXCR. Identical CDR3 protein sequences are pooled into one entry, listed with their most common genes and DNA. None of the V and J calls come from the authors' own analysis; TCRdb made them. This sample lists some 300,000 distinct CDR3 sequences; approximately 8% were detected once. Roughly a sixth of the sample comes from the top ten.

The label giving this sample's treatment or condition can be read as: live attenuated yellow fever vaccine strain. At every blood-draw timepoint, two biological replicates of bulk PBMCs were collected. A standard Ficoll-Paque protocol was used to isolate PBMCs from peripheral blood. RNA was extracted with TriZol from bulk PBMCs, CD4 and CD8 fractions, and dextramer-positive and dextramer-negative fractions. Results and caveats for the whole study, not just this receptor: Compared with the primary T-cell response, the secondary T-cell response was faster but weaker, reaching its peak on day 5 rather than on day 15. Most clones expanded after primary vaccination (around 96% of CD4 and 80% to 90% of CD8) were re-detected after the booster, suggesting that broad memory maintenance occurred. Because abundant contaminating clonotypes from the bulk population could be contained in FACS-sorted repertoires, computational filtering was required. Because the study included only a couple of donors, the extent to which the findings can be generalized is limited. A small share of clonotypes occurred in both CD4 and CD8 compartments, likely arising from convergent recombination.

The chain joins TRBV11-2 to TRBJ2-7, with 12 bases aligning to TRBD1. The sequencing here drew on PBMCs, taken about 49 days after the first yellow fever vaccination. The origin of this receptor is a man younger than 35 who received the YFV17D yellow fever vaccine. The CDR3: CASSLGTLGQGAGYEQYF. The DNA reads TGTGCCAGCAGCTTAGGCACTTTGGGACAGGGGGCCGGGTACGAGCAGTACTTC.